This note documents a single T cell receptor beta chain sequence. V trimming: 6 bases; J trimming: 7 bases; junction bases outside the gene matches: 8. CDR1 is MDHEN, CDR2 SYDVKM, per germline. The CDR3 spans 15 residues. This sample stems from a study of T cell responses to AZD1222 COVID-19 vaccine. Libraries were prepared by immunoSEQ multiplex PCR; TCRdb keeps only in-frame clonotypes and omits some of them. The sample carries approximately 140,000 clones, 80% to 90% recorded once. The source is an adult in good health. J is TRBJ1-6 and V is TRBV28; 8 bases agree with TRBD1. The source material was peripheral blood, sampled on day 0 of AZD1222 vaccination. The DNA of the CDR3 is TGTGCCAGCAGCCCGACAGGGGCGGGCAATTCACCCCTCCACTTT. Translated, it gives CASSPTGAGNSPLHF.